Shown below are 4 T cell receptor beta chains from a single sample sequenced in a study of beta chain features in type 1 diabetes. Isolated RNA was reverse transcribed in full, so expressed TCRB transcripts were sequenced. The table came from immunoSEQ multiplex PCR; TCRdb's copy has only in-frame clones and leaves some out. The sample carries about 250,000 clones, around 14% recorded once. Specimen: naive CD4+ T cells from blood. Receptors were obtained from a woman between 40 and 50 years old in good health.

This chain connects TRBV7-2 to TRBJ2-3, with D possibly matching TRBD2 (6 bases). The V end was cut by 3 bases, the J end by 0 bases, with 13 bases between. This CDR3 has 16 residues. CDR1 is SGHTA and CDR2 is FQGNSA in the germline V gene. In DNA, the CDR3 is TGTGCCAGCAGCTTTAGCGGATTCTCTAGCACAGATACGCAGTATTTT. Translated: CASSFSGFSSTDTQYF.

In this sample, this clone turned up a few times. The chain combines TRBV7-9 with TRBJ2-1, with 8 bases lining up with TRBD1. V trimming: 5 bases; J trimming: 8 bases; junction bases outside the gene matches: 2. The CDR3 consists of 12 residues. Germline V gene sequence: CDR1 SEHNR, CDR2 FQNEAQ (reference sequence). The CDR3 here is CASSDRGDEQFF. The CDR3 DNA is TGTGCCAGCAGCGACAGGGGCGATGAGCAGTTCTTC.

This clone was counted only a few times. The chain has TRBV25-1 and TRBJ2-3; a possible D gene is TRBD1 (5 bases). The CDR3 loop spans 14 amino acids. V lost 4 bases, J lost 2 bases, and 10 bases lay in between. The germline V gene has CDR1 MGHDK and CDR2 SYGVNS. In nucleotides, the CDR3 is TGTGCCAGCAGTGGGGGCCCGCACACAGATACGCAGTATTTT. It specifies CASSGGPHTDTQYF.

The CDR3 DNA reads TGTGCCAGCAGCTTAGAGCGGGGGGGCCAGAGGGATACGCAGTATTTT. Amino acids: CASSLERGGQRDTQYF. V usage is TRBV7-6 and J usage is TRBJ2-3; 10 bases fit TRBD2. CDR3 length equals 16 residues. Germline CDR1 is SGHVS and CDR2 is FNYEAQ. J lost 6 bases, V lost 1 base, and 7 bases had no gene match.